This note documents a single T cell receptor beta chain sequence. Its specificity is not known. In germline, CDR1 is MDHEN, CDR2 SYDVKM. Trimming removed 6 bases at V and 5 bases at J, with 17 bases between. The CDR3 runs 14 residues. This sample stems from a study of T-cell reconstitution after alpha-beta-depleted transplantation in children. Study-wide results and caveats: Newly produced T cells mostly provided counts and TCRbeta diversity after one year, as hyperexpanded clones declined. Some patients owed their high day-60 TCRbeta diversity to surviving recipient T cells and thymic progenitors.

Preparation of the TCRbeta library was carried out with unique molecular identifiers. TCRdb re-called the PCR reads through MiXCR, storing one row per CDR3 protein. Of approximately 650,000 distinct CDR3 sequences in the sample, around 13% are singletons; the top ten hold 0.79%. This chain uses TRBV28 with TRBJ2-7; D is ambiguous. The sample in question was PBMCs, obtained before TCRalphabeta/CD19-depleted stem cell transplant. This receptor was obtained from a girl aged 2-9 years with congenital amegakaryocytic thrombocytopenia, due to receive a stem cell transplant. Here the CDR3 reads CASRGMARWDEQYF. The CDR3 region has the DNA TGTGCCAGCAGAGGGATGGCGCGGTGGGACGAGCAGTACTTC.